Presented here are 9 T cell receptor beta chains from one specimen sequenced in a study of blood T cell repertoires in COVID-19. Assay used: immunoSEQ multiplex PCR; TCRdb lists only in-frame clones, some missing. This table holds some 70,000 clones, 90% to 95% found once. Input material: peripheral blood. The source is a man aged 40-50 years with COVID-19, enrolled during active disease.

The gene calls are TRBV6-5 and TRBJ1-2, with TRBD1 as a possible D gene (5 bases). Trimming pared 7 bases from V and 14 bases from J, leaving 23 bases between. CDR1 and CDR2 (germline): MNHEY, SVGAGI. This CDR3 spans 13 amino acids. CDR3 region: CASILAGRGVWTF. The CDR3 DNA reads as TGTGCCAGCATCCTGGCAGGGCGTGGAGTATGGACCTTC.

The chain uses TRBV19 and TRBJ2-2; tentatively, D is TRBD1 (8 bases). The CDR3 loop spans 17 amino acids. The V end was cut by 0 bases, the J end by 1 base, with 12 bases between. The V gene's germline CDR1 is LNHDA and CDR2 SQIVND (reference sequence). As DNA, the CDR3 is TGTGCCAGTAGTATAGACCACAGGGGGGGGAACACCGGGGAGCTGTTTTTT. Protein: CASSIDHRGGNTGELFF.

This clone was detected only once. CDR3 DNA: TGTGCCAGTAGTAGCGGGGGGGCCAAATACAATGAGCAGTTCTTC. This sequence encodes CASSSGGAKYNEQFF. V is TRBV19 and J is TRBJ2-1, with 9 bases that match TRBD2. The CDR3 spans 15 residues. Germline V gene lookup returns CDR1 LNHDA and CDR2 SQIVND (reference sequence). V trimming: 4 bases; J trimming: 4 bases; junction bases outside the gene matches: 5. Looking up the rest from reference TRBV19 and TRBJ2-1 gives the full variable domain: DGGITQSPKYLFRKEGQNVTLSCEQNLNHDAMYWYRQDPGQGLRLIYYSQIVNDFQKGDIAEGYSVSREKKESFPLTVTSAQKNPTAFYLCASSSGGAKYNEQFFGPGTRLTVL.

The chain combines TRBV28 with TRBJ2-5; the D is unclear. Trimming left V 7 bases short and J 5 bases short, with 8 bases between. The CDR3 is made up of 11 amino acids. Per germline, CDR1 MDHEN and CDR2 SYDVKM. Here the CDR3 reads CASTSPETQYF. DNA for the CDR3: TGTGCCAGCACCTCCCCGGAGACCCAGTACTTC.

This sequence joins TRBV6-5 and TRBJ2-3, with TRBD2 matching over 10 bases. The CDR3 spans 16 residues. V dropped 2 bases and J dropped 1; count of bases not matched to a gene: 3. Germline loops: CDR1 MNHEY, CDR2 SVGAGI. The CDR3 DNA reads TGTGCCAGCAGTTACCAAGGGACTAGCGGCACAGATACGCAGTATTTT. Translating gives CASSYQGTSGTDTQYF.

The rearrangement links TRBV7-9 to TRBJ2-3; 8 bases are a match to TRBD2. The V gene's germline CDR1 is SEHNR and CDR2 FQNEAQ (reference sequence). V gave up 6 bases and J gave up 7 bases; unmatched junction bases: 12. This CDR3 has 15 amino acids. CDR3 nucleotide sequence: TGTGCCAGCAGTTCCTCGGGGGGGCCCGTGAATACGCAGTATTTT. This sequence encodes CASSSSGGPVNTQYF.

This chain joins TRBV11-2 and TRBJ1-3; a weak D match, TRBD1 (6 bases). The V gene's germline CDR1 is SGHAT and CDR2 FQNNGV. Trimming took off 5 bases at V and 4 bases at J, with 9 bases between the two ends. The length of the CDR3 is 13 residues. CDR3 protein: CASSTGSGNTIYF. The CDR3 DNA reads TGTGCCAGCAGCACAGGGTCAGGAAACACCATATATTTT.

The chain couples TRBV19 to TRBJ2-5; TRBD1 aligns across 7 bases. This CDR3 contains 12 residues. Germline V gene data show CDR1 as LNHDA and CDR2 as SQIVND (reference sequence). After removal of 4 bases from V and 9 bases from J, the junction contained 5 bases not matched to a gene. CDR3 loop: CASSSSQGAQYF. DNA for the CDR3: TGTGCCAGTAGTAGCTCCCAGGGGGCCCAGTACTTC.

This chain connects TRBV2 to TRBJ2-5; 14 nucleotides agree with TRBD2. Losses at the gene ends were 2 bases for V and 5 bases for J; bases not matched to a gene: 7. CDR1 is SNHLY and CDR2 is FYNNEI in the germline V gene. The CDR3 extends over 17 amino acids. CDR3 DNA sequence: TGTGCCAGCAGTGAAATACTGACTAGCGGGGGGGACGAGACCCAGTACTTC. Translating gives CASSEILTSGGDETQYF.